This T cell receptor beta chain is drawn from a study of control samples from healthy donors and cancer patients. Libraries were prepared by immunoSEQ multiplex PCR; TCRdb keeps only in-frame clonotypes and omits some of them. Found here are about 170,000 clones, 85% to 90% of them singletons; the top ten hold approximately 4.9%. This TCR derives from a woman aged 25 to 39 in good health. The specimen sequenced was blood.

The CDR3 DNA sequence: TGCGCCAGCAGCGCAGGCCTCCCGGGAGGGCGAGGAGAGACCCAGTACTTC. Its translation is CASSAGLPGGRGETQYF. This rearrangement joins TRBV5-1 to TRBJ2-5; 8 nucleotides match TRBD2. V shed 4 bases, J shed 4 bases, and the junction held 15 bases outside the gene matches. The CDR3 covers 17 residues. Looked up from germline, CDR1 is SGHRS and CDR2 is YFSETQ. The full variable domain, completed using reference TRBV5-1 and TRBJ2-5, is KAGVTQTPRYLIKTRGQQVTLSCSPISGHRSVSWYQQTPGQGLQFLFEYFSETQRNKGNFPGRFSGRQFSNSRSEMNVSTLELGDSALYLCASSAGLPGGRGETQYFGPGTRLLVL.